Sequencing of this TCR beta chain was carried out in a study of early T cells in non-severe SARS-CoV-2 infection. This clonotype came up many times. This CDR3 spans 15 amino acids. The germline V gene has CDR1 LGHNT and CDR2 FRNRAP. With 6 bases removed from V and 8 bases from J, the gap between germline ends came to 21 bases. TCRdb re-analysed the 5' RACE reads in MiXCR, keeping a single row per CDR3 protein. Among some 45,000 distinct CDR3 sequences, roughly 4% were seen once, and the ten largest hold roughly 6%. J is TRBJ2-3 and V is TRBV12-5; D remains ambiguous. The sequencing input was whole blood. This receptor was identified in an adult who was a healthcare worker with PCR-confirmed SARS-CoV-2 infection or an uninfected control (not recorded which). The CDR3 nucleotides read TGTGCTAGTGGGGGCAGTGCTGTTCAGGCTGCTACGCAGTATTTT. This codes for CASGGSAVQAATQYF. Combining the CDR3 with reference TRBV12-5 and TRBJ2-3 gives the whole variable domain DARVTQTPRHKVTEMGQEVTMRCQPILGHNTVFWYRQTMMQGLELLAYFRNRAPLDDSGMPKDRFSAEMPDATLATLKIQPSEPRDSAVYFCASGGSAVQAATQYFGPGTRLTVL.